A selection of T cell receptor beta chains follows, all from one sample in a study of OX40 agonist ivuxolimab in advanced cancers. Clones were sequenced by immunoSEQ multiplex PCR, and TCRdb holds only the in-frame ones, with some missing. The table lists 60,000 to 95,000 clones, less than 90% of them singletons. The source was CD4+ or CD8+ T cells sorted from blood, collected in a trial of the OX40 agonist ivuxolimab. Receptors were obtained from an adult with an advanced solid tumor such as melanoma, head and neck, liver or kidney cancer. CDR3s include the opening cysteine and the closing phenylalanine or tryptophan. D genes are given only for firm matches. A clone size is listed for some rows: how often the clone was seen (once, few, many), or a class if it is expanded.

j_call clone_size v_call d_call cdr3_nt cdr3_aa
TRBJ1-2 NA TRBV6-5 NA TGTGCCAGCAGTCGCGGCAGAACTAACTATGGCTACACCTTC CASSRGRTNYGYTF
TRBJ2-1 NA TRBV7-8 NA TGTGCCAGCAGTCAACGGAGCGGGCCCTACAATGAGCAGTTCTTC CASSQRSGPYNEQFF
TRBJ1-2 NA TRBV9 NA TGTGCCAGCAGCGTAGAGGCAGCCTATGGCTACACCTTC CASSVEAAYGYTF
TRBJ1-1 few TRBV11-2 TRBD1 TGTGCCAGCAGCGAATTAGGACAGGGGGCCGCTTTCTTT CASSELGQGAAFF
TRBJ2-3 NA TRBV7-2 NA TGTGCCAGCACCTTGGGGGCTAGCCGGTTCGCCGATACGCAGTATTTT CASTLGASRFADTQYF
TRBJ1-3 few TRBV30 NA TGTGCCTGGGGGCCTAAACAGAACTACGGAAACACCATATATTTT CAWGPKQNYGNTIYF
TRBJ1-5 few TRBV4-3 NA TGCGCCAGCAGCCAAGATAGAGCCGGAGGGCAGCCCCAGCATTTT CASSQDRAGGQPQHF
TRBJ2-7 few TRBV7-2 NA TGTGCCAGCAGCTTAGGGCATGTCCGAAGGCAGTACTTC CASSLGHVRRQYF
TRBJ2-7 NA TRBV30 NA TGTGCCTGGAGTGTAGCTCTGGAGCAGTACTTC CAWSVALEQYF
TRBJ2-5 NA TRBV7-9 NA TGTGCCAGCAGGTCGGGTGACGAGACCCAGTACTTC CASRSGDETQYF
TRBJ2-7 NA TRBV4-3 NA TGCGCCAGCAGCCAAGATGTCACCTACGAGCAGTACTTC CASSQDVTYEQYF
TRBJ2-1 NA TRBV5-1 TRBD2 TGCGCCAGCAGCTTGGCTCTAGCGGGAGGCAATGAGCAGTTCTTC CASSLALAGGNEQFF
TRBJ2-3 NA TRBV10-3 TRBD2 TGTGCCATCAGTCCACTAGCGGGGGGCAACACAGATACGCAGTATTTT CAISPLAGGNTDTQYF
TRBJ2-1 NA TRBV7-2 TRBD2 TGTGCCAGCAGCTTGGGCGGGGGGAAAAACAATGAGCAGTTCTTC CASSLGGGKNNEQFF
TRBJ2-6 NA TRBV10-3 NA TGTGCCATCAGTGCTGTGGGGAGCAGCTCTGGGGCCAACGTCCTGACTTTC CAISAVGSSSGANVLTF
TRBJ2-1 NA TRBV19 TRBD2 TGTGCCAGTAGTTCTCTAGCGGGGGGAAACAATGAGCAGTTCTTC CASSSLAGGNNEQFF
TRBJ2-1 NA TRBV7-8 TRBD2 TGTGCCAGCAGCGATCAACGCGGCACTAGCGGGTTCCATGAGCAGTTCTTC CASSDQRGTSGFHEQFF
TRBJ1-3 NA TRBV30 NA TGTGCCTGGAGTGTTCGTGGAAACACCATATATTTT CAWSVRGNTIYF
TRBJ2-7 NA TRBV6-6 TRBD2 TGTGCCAGCACCCCCTCGGGGGGTGGGTCCTACGAGCAGTACTTC CASTPSGGGSYEQYF
TRBJ2-7 NA TRBV20-1 NA TGCAGTGCCCCCGGCCAGTCCGAGCAGTACTTC CSAPGQSEQYF
TRBJ2-4 NA TRBV6-6 TRBD1 TGTGCCAGCAGTCAAACGGCCGGACAGGGGTACATTCAGTACTTC CASSQTAGQGYIQYF
TRBJ2-3 NA TRBV7-6 NA TGTGCCAGCAGCTTAGAGGGGCATGACACAGATACGCAGTATTTT CASSLEGHDTDTQYF
TRBJ1-2 NA TRBV7-2 TRBD1 TGTGCCAGCAGCTTAGCGGGACAGGGCTATGGCTACACCTTC CASSLAGQGYGYTF
TRBJ1-4 NA TRBV2 NA TGTGCCAGTCTACGGGGTAGTAATGAAAAACTGTTTTTT CASLRGSNEKLFF
TRBJ2-3 NA TRBV11-2 NA TGTGCCAGCAGCCCACACACAGATACGCAGTATTTT CASSPHTDTQYF
TRBJ2-7 NA TRBV10-3 NA TGTGCCGTAACGGGGAGCTCCTACGAGCAGTACTTC CAVTGSSYEQYF
TRBJ1-1 NA TRBV7-2 NA TGTGCCAGCAGCCTCCGGGTCTTGAACACTGAAGCTTTCTTT CASSLRVLNTEAFF
TRBJ2-7 NA TRBV19 NA TGTGCCAGTAGGAGGACGGACTCCTACGAGCAGTACTTC CASRRTDSYEQYF